Detailed here is one TCR beta chain. Its cognate antigen is unknown. These data are taken from a study of PD-1 blockade in classical Hodgkin lymphoma. Findings and caveats of the study: Similar baseline diversity was found in complete responders and newly diagnosed patients.

All trial patients relapsed after autologous stem cell transplantation. Trimming cost V 3 bases and J 5 bases; bases outside gene matches: 6. CDR1 is MNHNS and CDR2 is SASEGT in the germline V gene. This CDR3 has 15 residues. Method: immunoSEQ multiplex PCR; TCRdb's copy keeps in-frame clones and lacks some. The data hold approximately 65,000 clones, with 70% to 90% observed a single time. The chain carries TRBV6-1 and TRBJ2-3; 9 bases agree with TRBD2. Sequences were derived from peripheral blood mononuclear cells (PBMCs), sampled at baseline. The sequence was obtained from a human donor with classical Hodgkin lymphoma. CDR3 DNA sequence: TGTGCCAGCAGTGAGGGAGCGGGGGGTGGAGATACGCAGTATTTT. Its protein product is CASSEGAGGGDTQYF.